The 21 T cell receptor beta chains listed next were all sequenced from one sample in a study of CD8 T cells in ankylosing spondylitis. TCRdb analysed the 5' RACE reads with MiXCR anew, one entry per CDR3 protein. The table records roughly 280,000 distinct CDR3 sequences, roughly 20% of them present only once. Sequencing was carried out using blood, either unsorted or a sorted T cell fraction (not recorded which). All receptors come from a male donor with ankylosing spondylitis or in good health (not recorded which).

The rearrangement uses TRBV5-1 and TRBJ2-1; 13 bases map to TRBD2. CDR1 and CDR2 from the germline V gene are SGHRS and YFSETQ. V lost 3 bases to trimming and J lost 6 bases; unmatched junction nucleotides: 6. The CDR3 consists of 16 residues. The CDR3: CASSSRTSGGINEQFF. Here the CDR3 DNA reads TGCGCCAGCAGCTCGCGGACTAGCGGGGGTATCAATGAGCAGTTCTTC.

The chain is built from TRBV12-3 or TRBV12-4 and TRBJ2-1, with 9 bases aligning to TRBD1. This CDR3 has 15 residues. With V trimmed by 3 bases and J by 8 bases, 8 bases remained unmatched. This chain's CDR3 is CASSFRGTGYDEQFF. CDR3 coding DNA: TGTGCCAGCAGTTTCAGGGGGACAGGGTACGATGAGCAGTTCTTC.

This clonotype was observed a handful of times. The J gene is TRBJ2-4, the V gene TRBV9; a possible D gene is TRBD2 (5 bases). This CDR3 region has 12 residues. Trimming removed 6 bases from V and 8 bases from J, with 12 bases in between. From germline, CDR1 is SGDLS and CDR2 YYNGEE. CDR3 residues: CASKGPGDIQYF. The CDR3 coding sequence is TGTGCCAGCAAAGGACCCGGGGACATTCAGTACTTC.

This clonotype was observed a handful of times. V and J are TRBV5-1 and TRBJ2-2; TRBD1 agrees at 10 bases. This CDR3 has 16 amino acids. Germline V lookup: CDR1 SGHRS, CDR2 YFSETQ. With V trimmed by 2 bases and J by 3 bases, 4 bases remained unmatched. The chain's CDR3 is CASSFTGTGDTGELFF. The DNA for the CDR3 is TGCGCCAGCAGCTTTACCGGGACAGGGGACACCGGGGAGCTGTTTTTT.

About this clonotype: A read error may account for a junction end that differs from germline. J is TRBJ2-3 and V is TRBV5-6, with 9 nucleotides matching TRBD1. Germline CDR1 is SGHDT and CDR2 is YYEEEE. The CDR3 has 15 residues. CDR3: CGSSPTGGFTDTQYF. In nucleotides, the CDR3 is TGTGGCAGCAGCCCGACAGGGGGTTTCACAGATACGCAGTATTTT.

The rearrangement uses TRBV2 and TRBJ2-3; no clear D. Per germline, CDR1 SNHLY and CDR2 FYNNEI. Trimming stripped 0 bases from V and 2 bases from J, with 12 bases between. This CDR3 spans 16 amino acids. DNA of the CDR3: TGTGCCAGCAGTGAAGCCCTGGACGGAACCACAGATACGCAGTATTTT. It specifies CASSEALDGTTDTQYF.

CDR3 sequence reads: CSARGDYRNNEQFF. The CDR3 DNA reads as TGCAGTGCTAGAGGGGACTATCGGAACAATGAGCAGTTCTTC. V is TRBV20-1 and J is TRBJ2-1, with 7 bases lining up with TRBD2. This CDR3 has 14 residues. Germline assignment: CDR1 DFQATT and CDR2 SNEGSKA (reference sequence). Trimming at V came to 1 base and at J to 5 bases, leaving 5 bases not matched to a gene.

This clonotype was seen only a few times. The J gene is TRBJ1-3, the V gene TRBV9, with no clear D. Between the trimmed V and J ends, which lost 3 bases and 4 bases, there was a span of 14 bases. Germline CDR1 reads SGDLS; CDR2 reads YYNGEE. There are 15 residues in the CDR3. CDR3 protein: CASSANPGPGNTIYF. The CDR3 DNA reads TGTGCCAGCAGCGCCAACCCCGGGCCGGGAAACACCATATATTTT.

This clonotype was observed a few times. This chain links TRBV27 with TRBJ1-6; TRBD1 might be the D (6 bases). CDR1 and CDR2 from the germline V gene are MNHEY and SMNVEV (reference sequence). V was cut by 3 bases and J by 5 bases, with 11 bases left in between. CDR3 size: 15 residues. The CDR3 region is CASSFRQENNSPLHF. The DNA of the CDR3 is TGTGCCAGCAGTTTTCGACAGGAGAATAATTCACCCCTCCACTTT.

The CDR3: CASSLDPPGSNSPLHF. CDR3 in DNA: TGTGCCAGCAGCTTGGATCCCCCAGGGAGTAATTCACCCCTCCACTTT. The chain joins TRBV5-4 to TRBJ1-6; perhaps TRBD1 as D (5 bases). Trimming pared 0 bases from V and 6 bases from J, leaving 13 bases between. This CDR3 comprises 16 residues. Germline CDR1 reads SGHNT; CDR2 reads YYREEE (reference sequence). The full variable domain, with the rest looked up from reference TRBV5-4 and TRBJ1-6, is ETGVTQSPTHLIKTRGQQVTLRCSSQSGHNTVSWYQQALGQGPQFIFQYYREEENGRGNFPPRFSGLQFPNYSSELNVNALELDDSALYLCASSLDPPGSNSPLHFGNGTRLTVT.

This sequence joins TRBV25-1 and TRBJ1-1, with D possibly being TRBD1 (5 bases). V dropped 6 bases and J dropped 5 bases, with 13 bases sitting between them. From germline, CDR1 is MGHDK and CDR2 SYGVNS. The CDR3 length is 13 residues. The CDR3: CASRSTGGTEAFF. CDR3 DNA sequence: TGTGCCAGCAGGAGTACGGGGGGAACTGAAGCTTTCTTT.

The chain carries TRBV5-6 and TRBJ2-7; 9 bases align to TRBD1. The trim removed 4 bases at V and 4 bases at J, leaving 9 bases unmatched. Germline-derived CDR1 and CDR2 are SGHDT and YYEEEE. This CDR3 has 15 amino acids. Here the CDR3 DNA reads TGTGCCAGCAGCGAGGGACAGGGACCTTTTTACGAGCAGTACGTC. It codes for CASSEGQGPFYEQYV.

CDR3 protein: CSALHGGASNEQFF. The CDR3 DNA reads as TGCAGTGCCCTCCACGGGGGGGCCAGCAATGAGCAGTTCTTC. The chain uses TRBV20-1 and TRBJ2-1; TRBD2 matches at 8 bases. Germline V lookup: CDR1 DFQATT, CDR2 SNEGSKA (reference sequence). The CDR3 length is 14 residues. Trimming took 6 bases from V and 6 from J; bases not matched to a gene: 10.

The chain carries TRBV5-6 and TRBJ2-2, with TRBD2 matching 13 bases. J gave up 5 bases and V 4 bases, and 11 bases lay outside the gene matches. The CDR3 sequence is 18 residues long. The germline V gene encodes CDR1 SGHDT and CDR2 YYEEEE. DNA for the CDR3: TGTGCCAGCAGCCTTCGGACTAGCGGGAGAGTCAAAACCGGGGAGCTGTTTTTT. It yields the protein CASSLRTSGRVKTGELFF.

This rearrangement joins TRBV20-1 to TRBJ1-1, with D uncertain. Trimming took 1 base from V and 2 from J, leaving 14 bases between them. This CDR3 contains 15 residues. CDR1 DFQATT and CDR2 SNEGSKA come from the germline V gene (reference sequence). This CDR3 reads CSARGEGPINTEAFF. The CDR3 DNA reads TGCAGTGCTAGAGGCGAAGGGCCGATTAACACTGAAGCTTTCTTT.

This clonotype was observed a handful of times. The V and J genes are TRBV20-1 and TRBJ2-3, with unresolved D. CDR3 length equals 17 residues. V was cut by 2 bases and J by 0 bases, with 18 bases left in between. CDR1 is DFQATT, CDR2 SNEGSKA, per germline (reference sequence). The CDR3 DNA reads TGCAGTGCTAGAAATCAATATAGGGCCGCTAGCACAGATACGCAGTATTTT. Protein product: CSARNQYRAASTDTQYF.

The chain joins TRBV6-5 to TRBJ1-1; TRBD1 is a possible D gene (5 bases). Germline-derived CDR1 and CDR2 are MNHEY and SVGAGI. V gave up 4 bases and J gave up 5 bases, with 14 bases separating them. CDR3 length equals 14 residues. The CDR3 coding sequence is TGTGCCAGCAGTTTGGGGGGGAGTACGACTGAAGCTTTCTTT. It is translated as CASSLGGSTTEAFF.

The sample holds a few counts of this clonotype. This chain links TRBV27 with TRBJ2-3; 7 nucleotides align to TRBD2. V gave up 8 bases and J gave up 2 bases; unmatched junction bases: 13. This CDR3 comprises 16 residues. The germline gives CDR1 MNHEY, CDR2 SMNVEV (reference sequence). CDR3 sequence reads: CASARLSGGFTDTQYF. The DNA of the CDR3 is TGTGCCAGCGCGAGGCTCTCGGGGGGTTTCACAGATACGCAGTATTTT.

The chain is built from TRBV12-3 or TRBV12-4 and TRBJ1-2, with 8 bases lining up with TRBD1. The CDR3 has 14 amino acids. Trimming took 3 bases from V and 4 from J; bases not matched to a gene: 4. CDR3 bases: TGTGCCAGCAGTTTCACAGGGGGACCCTATGGCTACACCTTC. This sequence encodes CASSFTGGPYGYTF.

The genes are TRBV15 and TRBJ1-2, with no clear D. CDR1 is LNHNV and CDR2 is YYDKDF in the germline V gene (reference sequence). This CDR3 is 14 amino acids long. V lost 0 bases to trimming and J lost 2 bases, with 7 bases between them. The CDR3 reads CATSRDTENYGYTF. The CDR3 DNA sequence: TGTGCCACCAGCAGAGATACTGAGAACTATGGCTACACCTTC.

This chain links TRBV10-3 with TRBJ2-5; D gene ambiguous. V gave up 7 bases and J gave up 1 base, with 10 bases separating them. In germline, CDR1 is ENHRY, CDR2 SYGVKD. CDR3 length: 13 amino acids. This chain's CDR3 is CAIKRDPQETQYF. CDR3 in DNA: TGTGCCATCAAAAGGGATCCCCAAGAGACCCAGTACTTC.